These 21 T cell receptor beta chains were sequenced from one sample in a study of blood T cells in healthy people across ages. The authors ran a second PCR of about 7 to 12 cycles using a sample-barcoded 5' primer and a J-beta primer mix. A single record per CDR3 protein comes from TCRdb applying MiXCR to the 5' RACE reads. The sample contains over a million distinct CDR3 sequences, 40% to 45% of which appear only once. The sequenced sample was blood. The source is a woman in her sixties or seventies in good health.

CDR3 sequence: CASSRAGVCEQYF. Here the CDR3 DNA reads TGTGCCAGCAGCCGAGCGGGGGTCTGCGAGCAGTACTTC. The chain links TRBV6-5 to TRBJ2-5; TRBD2 aligns across 8 bases. The J call could be wrong; TRBJ2-7 is a better fit for the DNA end. Germline V CDR1 and CDR2: MNHEY, SVGAGI. The CDR3 is 13 amino acids.

This chain connects TRBV21-1 to TRBJ2-1; the DNA was not used to check the table's D call, TRBD2. TRBV21-1 is assigned pseudogene status. The CDR3 runs to 18 residues. Here the CDR3 reads CASSNLLARAGGPNEQFF. The CDR3 DNA follows: TGTGCCAGCAGCAATCTCCTAGCGAGGGCGGGAGGCCCAAATGAGCAGTTCTTC.

The chain is built from TRBV15 and TRBJ2-3; D is undetermined. The V and J ends lost 0 bases and 2 bases respectively, with 6 bases between them. The germline V gene encodes CDR1 LNHNV and CDR2 YYDKDF (reference sequence). The CDR3 is 14 residues long. The DNA of the CDR3 is TGTGCCACCAGCAGAGATGCGGACACAGATACGCAGTATTTT. Encoded protein: CATSRDADTDTQYF.

The rearrangement links TRBV20-1 to TRBJ2-1; 11 bases are a match to TRBD2. J lost 7 bases, V lost 6 bases, and 8 bases had no gene match. This CDR3 contains 14 residues. Germline V gene data show CDR1 as DFQATT and CDR2 as SNEGSKA (reference sequence). The CDR3 is CSAELAGEKNEQFF. In nucleotides, the CDR3 is TGCAGTGCCGAACTAGCGGGAGAAAAGAATGAGCAGTTCTTC.

The rearrangement uses TRBV11-2 and TRBJ2-1; 10 bases fit TRBD1. Germline V CDR1 and CDR2: SGHAT, FQNNGV. The CDR3 runs to 14 residues. Trimming cost V 8 bases and J 5 bases; bases outside gene matches: 6. The CDR3 coding sequence is TGTGCCAGCTCGGACAGGGGGAATCACAATGAGCAGTTCTTC. Residues: CASSDRGNHNEQFF.

The rearrangement uses TRBV5-1 and TRBJ2-3, with a weak D call TRBD1 (5 bases). V lost 0 bases, J lost 2 bases, and 10 bases lay in between. This CDR3 comprises 15 residues. The germline gives CDR1 SGHRS, CDR2 YFSETQ. The CDR3, as DNA: TGCGCCAGCAGCTTGGAGGGGATGCCCACAGATACGCAGTATTTT. Encoded protein: CASSLEGMPTDTQYF.

The rearrangement joins TRBV7-9 to TRBJ2-1; TRBD2 aligns across 13 bases. The CDR3 runs 15 residues. The ends lost 6 bases at V and 8 bases at J; junction bases unmatched: 7. Per the germline V gene, CDR1 is SEHNR and CDR2 is FQNEAQ (reference sequence). The CDR3 DNA reads TGTGCCAGCAGGCCCGGGACTAGCGGGATCGATGAGCAGTTCTTC. Protein product: CASRPGTSGIDEQFF. Full variable domain (rest looked up from reference TRBV7-9 and TRBJ2-1): DTGVSQNPRHKITKRGQNVTFRCDPISEHNRLYWYRQTLGQGPEFLTYFQNEAQLEKSRLLSDRFSAERPKGSFSTLEIQRTEQGDSAMYLCASRPGTSGIDEQFFGPGTRLTVL.

The chain joins TRBV6-2 or TRBV6-3 to TRBJ2-7; D gene unclear. Trimming removed 8 bases at V and 2 bases at J, with 13 bases between. This CDR3 has 13 amino acids. Germline V CDR1 and CDR2: MNHEY, SVGEGT. The CDR3, as DNA: TGTGCCAGCGCCGAAGCTAGGACCTACGAGCAGTACTTC. It encodes CASAEARTYEQYF.

This clonotype was seen many times. The chain combines TRBV5-1 with TRBJ2-7; 7 bases align to TRBD1. V lost 4 bases, J lost 4 bases, and 8 bases stayed unmatched. Germline values: CDR1 SGHRS, CDR2 YFSETQ. The length of the CDR3 is 14 residues. Written as DNA, the CDR3 is TGCGCCAGCAGCACCGGGACAGCTGTTTACGAGCAGTACTTC. It encodes CASSTGTAVYEQYF. The whole variable domain, filled in from reference TRBV5-1 and TRBJ2-7, reads KAGVTQTPRYLIKTRGQQVTLSCSPISGHRSVSWYQQTPGQGLQFLFEYFSETQRNKGNFPGRFSGRQFSNSRSEMNVSTLELGDSALYLCASSTGTAVYEQYFGPGTRLTVT.

V gene TRBV29-1 combines with J gene TRBJ1-1, with D possibly matching TRBD1 (6 bases). The CDR3 loop spans 11 amino acids. In germline, CDR1 is SQVTM, CDR2 ANQGSEA. Deletions cut 7 bases from V and 10 bases from J, with 16 bases between. The CDR3 nucleotides are TGCAGCGCGAAGATACAGGGCCCAGCTTTCTTT. Protein: CSAKIQGPAFF.

V is TRBV27 and J is TRBJ2-7; 7 bases are a match to TRBD1. This CDR3 has 15 amino acids. From germline, CDR1 is MNHEY and CDR2 SMNVEV (reference sequence). J lost 2 bases, V lost 3 bases, and 7 bases had no gene match. The CDR3, as DNA: TGTGCCAGCAGTTTCAGACAGGGTTTGCCCTACGAGCAGTACTTC. It translates to CASSFRQGLPYEQYF.

This clonotype was seen at least ten times. V gene TRBV28 combines with J gene TRBJ2-5, with a possible D match to TRBD1 (5 bases). The CDR3 totals 16 residues. Germline CDR1 is MDHEN and CDR2 is SYDVKM. Between the trimmed V and J ends, which lost 8 bases and 1 base, there was a span of 20 bases. The CDR3 loop is CASSFSRDGSQETQYF. Written as DNA, the CDR3 is TGTGCCAGCTCATTTTCCAGGGATGGGTCCCAAGAGACCCAGTACTTC.

This clonotype was picked up many times. The V call is TRBV6-5, the J call TRBJ2-7, with TRBD1 matching 11 bases. This CDR3 contains 15 residues. Per germline, CDR1 MNHEY and CDR2 SVGAGI. V gave up 3 bases and J gave up 2 bases; unmatched junction bases: 3. In DNA, the CDR3 is TGTGCCAGCAGTTATTCGGGACAGGGGGCCTACGAGCAGTACTTC. The encoded protein is CASSYSGQGAYEQYF.

V is TRBV20-1 and J is TRBJ2-7; TRBD1 aligns across 7 bases. V gave up 0 bases and J gave up 3 bases; unmatched junction bases: 11. The CDR3 runs 16 residues. The germline gives CDR1 DFQATT, CDR2 SNEGSKA (reference sequence). The CDR3 protein is CSARDLVSGGNYEQYF. DNA of the CDR3: TGCAGTGCTAGAGATCTTGTGTCAGGGGGTAACTACGAGCAGTACTTC.

V usage is TRBV12-3 or TRBV12-4 and J usage is TRBJ2-2; the D gene is possibly TRBD2 (6 bases). This CDR3 comprises 15 residues. The germline V and J ends were trimmed by 4 bases and 4 bases, with 13 bases remaining between them. DNA for the CDR3: TGTGCCAGCAGTTCTGGCGGGATGGGCACCGGGGAGCTGTTTTTT. This codes for CASSSGGMGTGELFF.

V and J are TRBV20-1 and TRBJ2-4; unclear D gene. The J call may not be correct, given that the DNA end is closer to TRBJ2-7. The length of the CDR3 is 13 residues. The V gene's germline CDR1 is DFQATT and CDR2 SNEGSKA (reference sequence). CDR3 region: CSARGPLSYEQYF. The CDR3 DNA is TGCAGTGCTAGAGGTCCATTATCCTACGAGCAGTACTTC.

This clonotype was picked up a small number of times. V gene TRBV29-1 combines with J gene TRBJ2-7, with D perhaps TRBD1 (7 bases). V was trimmed by 7 bases and J by 1 base, leaving 17 bases between them. Looked up from germline, CDR1 is SQVTM and CDR2 is ANQGSEA. The CDR3 has 14 residues. The CDR3 region has the DNA TGCAGCGCCCGGGAGCCAGGGGGTTCCTACGAGCAGTACTTC. This codes for CSAREPGGSYEQYF.

The V gene is TRBV10-3, the J gene TRBJ1-1; D perhaps matches TRBD1 (5 bases). The germline V and J ends were trimmed by 6 bases and 1 base, with 9 bases remaining between them. CDR3 size: 13 residues. The germline V gene encodes CDR1 ENHRY and CDR2 SYGVKD. The CDR3: CAIRKTENTEAFF. The CDR3, as DNA: TGTGCCATCAGGAAGACAGAGAACACTGAAGCTTTCTTT.

The chain uses TRBV9 and TRBJ2-1, with 7 bases lining up with TRBD1. This CDR3 contains 15 residues. Germline V gives CDR1 SGDLS, CDR2 YYNGEE. V lost 0 bases, J lost 7 bases, and 7 bases stayed unmatched. The CDR3 here is CASSVAGQLRNEQFF. The CDR3 DNA is TGTGCCAGCAGCGTAGCGGGACAGTTGCGGAATGAGCAGTTCTTC.

This rearrangement joins TRBV12-3 or TRBV12-4 to TRBJ1-1, with D unresolved. Between the trimmed V and J ends, which lost 5 bases and 4 bases, there was a span of 11 bases. The CDR3 runs 13 residues. The CDR3 bases are TGTGCCAGCAGTGCCCTGGGCGGCACTGAAGCTTTCTTT. This gives the protein CASSALGGTEAFF.

This chain links TRBV9 with TRBJ2-1; 7 bases are a match to TRBD1. The CDR3 is made up of 16 amino acids. After removal of 4 bases from V and 10 bases from J, the junction contained 17 bases not matched to a gene. Germline assignment: CDR1 SGDLS and CDR2 YYNGEE. The CDR3 DNA is TGTGCCAGCAGCCTACAGGGGTTCGGTAATATTGGGGAGCAGTTCTTC. Translating it yields CASSLQGFGNIGEQFF.